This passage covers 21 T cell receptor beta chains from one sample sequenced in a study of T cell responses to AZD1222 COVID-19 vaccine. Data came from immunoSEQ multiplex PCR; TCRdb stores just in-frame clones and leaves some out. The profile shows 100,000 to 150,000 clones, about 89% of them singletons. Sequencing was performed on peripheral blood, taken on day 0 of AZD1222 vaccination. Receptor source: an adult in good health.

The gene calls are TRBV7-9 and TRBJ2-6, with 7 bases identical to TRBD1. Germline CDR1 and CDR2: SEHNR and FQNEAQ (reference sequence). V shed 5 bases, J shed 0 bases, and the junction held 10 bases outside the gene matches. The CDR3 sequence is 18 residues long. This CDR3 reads CASSKFGQANSGANVLTF. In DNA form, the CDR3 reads TGTGCCAGCAGCAAATTCGGACAGGCTAACTCTGGGGCCAACGTCCTGACTTTC.

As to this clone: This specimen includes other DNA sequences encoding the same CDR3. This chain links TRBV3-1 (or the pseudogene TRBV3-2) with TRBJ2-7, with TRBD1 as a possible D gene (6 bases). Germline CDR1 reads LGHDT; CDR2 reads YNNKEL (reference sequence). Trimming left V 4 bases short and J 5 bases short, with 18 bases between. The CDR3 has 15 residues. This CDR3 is CASSPRWLGAHEQYF. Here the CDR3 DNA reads TGTGCCAGCAGCCCCAGGTGGTTGGGGGCCCACGAGCAGTACTTC.

CDR3 sequence reads: CASSQVLGGRSTDTQYF. The CDR3 DNA sequence: TGCGCCAGCAGCCAAGTCCTTGGCGGGAGAAGCACAGATACGCAGTATTTT. This chain uses TRBV4-3 with TRBJ2-3, with TRBD2 matching 7 bases. V shed 1 base, J shed 0 bases, and the junction held 7 bases outside the gene matches. In germline, CDR1 is LGHNA, CDR2 YSLEER. This CDR3 region has 17 residues.

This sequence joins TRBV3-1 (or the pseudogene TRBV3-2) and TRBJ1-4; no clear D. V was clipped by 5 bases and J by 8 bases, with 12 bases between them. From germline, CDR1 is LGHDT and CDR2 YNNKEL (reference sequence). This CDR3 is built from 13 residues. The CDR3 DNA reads TGTGCCAGCAGCGGGGAGGGTAGGGAAAAACTGTTTTTT. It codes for CASSGEGREKLFF.

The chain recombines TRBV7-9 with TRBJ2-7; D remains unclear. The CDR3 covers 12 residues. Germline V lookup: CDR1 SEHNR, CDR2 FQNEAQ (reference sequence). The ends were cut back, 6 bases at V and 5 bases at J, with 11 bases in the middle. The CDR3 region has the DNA TGTGCCAGCAGTTCCTCCTGGGACGAGCAGTACTTC. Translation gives CASSSSWDEQYF.

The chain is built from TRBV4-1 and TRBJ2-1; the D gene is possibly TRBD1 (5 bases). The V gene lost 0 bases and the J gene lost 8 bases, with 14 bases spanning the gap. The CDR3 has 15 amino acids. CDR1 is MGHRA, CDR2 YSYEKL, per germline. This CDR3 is CASSQEGVEMDEQFF. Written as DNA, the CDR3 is TGCGCCAGCAGCCAAGAAGGGGTGGAGATGGATGAGCAGTTCTTC.

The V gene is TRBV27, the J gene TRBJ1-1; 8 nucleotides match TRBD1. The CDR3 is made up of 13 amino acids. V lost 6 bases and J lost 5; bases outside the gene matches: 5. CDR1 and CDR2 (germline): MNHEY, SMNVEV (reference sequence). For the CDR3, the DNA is TGTGCCAGCAGGCTACAGGGGGGGACTGAAGCTTTCTTT. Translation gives CASRLQGGTEAFF.

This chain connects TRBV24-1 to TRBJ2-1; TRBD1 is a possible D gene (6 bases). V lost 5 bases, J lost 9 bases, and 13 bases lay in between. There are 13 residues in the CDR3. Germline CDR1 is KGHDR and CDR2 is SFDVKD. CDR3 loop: CATSVNRDSEQFF. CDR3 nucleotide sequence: TGTGCCACCAGTGTCAACAGGGATAGTGAGCAGTTCTTC.

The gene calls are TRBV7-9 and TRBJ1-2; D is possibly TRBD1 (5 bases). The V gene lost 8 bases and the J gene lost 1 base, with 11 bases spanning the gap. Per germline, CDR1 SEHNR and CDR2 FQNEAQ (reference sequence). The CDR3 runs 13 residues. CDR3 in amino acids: CASLAGLNYGYTF. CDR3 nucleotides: TGTGCCAGCCTGGCGGGGCTTAACTATGGCTACACCTTC.

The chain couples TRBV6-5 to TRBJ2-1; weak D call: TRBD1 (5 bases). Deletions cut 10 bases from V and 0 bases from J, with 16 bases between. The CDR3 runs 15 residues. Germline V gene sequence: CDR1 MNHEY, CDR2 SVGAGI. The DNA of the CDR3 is TGTGCCACCCAACCAGGGCAGAGCTCCTACAATGAGCAGTTCTTC. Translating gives CATQPGQSSYNEQFF.

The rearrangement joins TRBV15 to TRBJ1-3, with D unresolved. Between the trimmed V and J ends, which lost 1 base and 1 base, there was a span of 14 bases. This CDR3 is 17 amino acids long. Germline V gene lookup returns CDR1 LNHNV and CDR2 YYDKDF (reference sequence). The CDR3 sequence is CATSRAPGRRSGNTIYF. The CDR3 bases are TGTGCCACCAGCAGAGCCCCCGGGAGGAGATCTGGAAACACCATATATTTT.

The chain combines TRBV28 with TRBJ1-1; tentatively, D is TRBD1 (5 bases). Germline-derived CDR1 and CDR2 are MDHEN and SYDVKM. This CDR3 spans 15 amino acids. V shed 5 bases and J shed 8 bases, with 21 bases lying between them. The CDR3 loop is CASSPATRDGVEAFF. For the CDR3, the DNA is TGTGCCAGCAGTCCCGCCACCAGGGACGGCGTGGAAGCTTTCTTT.

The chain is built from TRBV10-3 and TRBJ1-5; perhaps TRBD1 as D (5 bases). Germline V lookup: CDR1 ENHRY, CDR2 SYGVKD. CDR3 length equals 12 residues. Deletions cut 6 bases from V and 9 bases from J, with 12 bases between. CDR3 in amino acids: CAISQGTRPQHF. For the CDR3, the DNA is TGTGCCATCAGCCAGGGCACTCGGCCCCAGCATTTT.

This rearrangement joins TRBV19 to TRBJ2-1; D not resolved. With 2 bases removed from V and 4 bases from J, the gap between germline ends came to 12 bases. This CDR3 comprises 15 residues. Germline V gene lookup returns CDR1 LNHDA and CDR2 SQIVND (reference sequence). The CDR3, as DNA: TGTGCCAGTAGTATATTTGACGAGCGATACAATGAGCAGTTCTTC. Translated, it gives CASSIFDERYNEQFF.

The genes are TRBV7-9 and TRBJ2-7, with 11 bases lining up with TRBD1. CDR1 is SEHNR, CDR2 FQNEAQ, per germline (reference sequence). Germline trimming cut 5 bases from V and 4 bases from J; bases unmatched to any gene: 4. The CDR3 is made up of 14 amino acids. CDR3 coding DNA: TGTGCCAGCAGCGCCGGGACAGGGGGGTACGAGCAGTACTTC. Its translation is CASSAGTGGYEQYF.

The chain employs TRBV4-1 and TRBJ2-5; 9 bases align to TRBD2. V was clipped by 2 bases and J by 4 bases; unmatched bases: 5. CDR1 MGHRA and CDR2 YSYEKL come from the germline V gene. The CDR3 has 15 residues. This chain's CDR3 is CASSQRGLAAETQYF. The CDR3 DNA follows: TGCGCCAGCAGCCAACGGGGACTAGCAGCAGAGACCCAGTACTTC.

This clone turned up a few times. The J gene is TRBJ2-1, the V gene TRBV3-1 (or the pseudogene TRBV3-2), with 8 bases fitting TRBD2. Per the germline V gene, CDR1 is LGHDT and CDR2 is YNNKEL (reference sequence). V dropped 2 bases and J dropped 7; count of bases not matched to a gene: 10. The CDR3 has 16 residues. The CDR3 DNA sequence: TGTGCCAGCAGCCAATGGGATGGCGGGAGGCGGAATGAGCAGTTCTTC. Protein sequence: CASSQWDGGRRNEQFF.

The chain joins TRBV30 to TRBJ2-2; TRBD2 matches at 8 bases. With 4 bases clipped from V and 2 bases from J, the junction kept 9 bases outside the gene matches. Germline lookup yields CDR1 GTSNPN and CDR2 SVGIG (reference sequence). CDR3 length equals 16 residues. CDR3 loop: CAWIRGLASNTGELFF. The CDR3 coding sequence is TGTGCCTGGATCCGCGGACTAGCTAGTAACACCGGGGAGCTGTTTTTT. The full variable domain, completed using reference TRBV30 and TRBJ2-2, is SQTIHQWPATLVQPVGSPLSLECTVEGTSNPNLYWYRQAAGRGLQLLFYSVGIGQISSEVPQNLSASRPQDRQFILSSKKLLLSDSGFYLCAWIRGLASNTGELFFGEGSRLTVL.

DNA for the CDR3: TGTGCCAGCAGCGTAGAGGGGACACTTTCCTATGGCTACACCTTC. Its translation: CASSVEGTLSYGYTF. The rearrangement links TRBV9 to TRBJ1-2; TRBD1 is a possible D gene (6 bases). The CDR3 contains 15 residues. With 0 bases removed from V and 4 bases from J, the gap between germline ends came to 13 bases. Germline CDR1 reads SGDLS; CDR2 reads YYNGEE.

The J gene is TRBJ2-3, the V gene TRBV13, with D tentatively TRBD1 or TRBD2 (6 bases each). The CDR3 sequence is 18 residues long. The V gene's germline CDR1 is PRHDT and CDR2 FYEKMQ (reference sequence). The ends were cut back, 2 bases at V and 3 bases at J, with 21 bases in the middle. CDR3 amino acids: CASSLQNRDWPTTDTQYF. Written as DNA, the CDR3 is TGTGCCAGCAGCTTACAGAACAGGGACTGGCCCACAACAGATACGCAGTATTTT.

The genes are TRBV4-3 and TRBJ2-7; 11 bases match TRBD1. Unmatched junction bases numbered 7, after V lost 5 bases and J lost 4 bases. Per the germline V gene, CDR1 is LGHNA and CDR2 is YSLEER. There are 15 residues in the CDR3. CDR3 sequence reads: CASSIRTGGSYEQYF. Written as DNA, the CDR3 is TGCGCCAGCAGCATACGGACAGGGGGCAGTTACGAGCAGTACTTC.